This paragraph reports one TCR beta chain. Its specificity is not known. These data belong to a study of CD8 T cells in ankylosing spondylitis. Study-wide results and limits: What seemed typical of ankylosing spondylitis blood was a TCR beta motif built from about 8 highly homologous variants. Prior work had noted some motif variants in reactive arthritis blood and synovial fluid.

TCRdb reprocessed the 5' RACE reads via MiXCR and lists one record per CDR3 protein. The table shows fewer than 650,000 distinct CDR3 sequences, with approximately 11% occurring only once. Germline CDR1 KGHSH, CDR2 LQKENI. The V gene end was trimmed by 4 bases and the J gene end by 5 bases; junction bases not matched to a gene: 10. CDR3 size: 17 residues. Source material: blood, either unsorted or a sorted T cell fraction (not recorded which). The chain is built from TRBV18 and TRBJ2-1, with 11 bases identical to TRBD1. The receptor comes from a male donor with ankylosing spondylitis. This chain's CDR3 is CASSRTGGFSHDNEQFF. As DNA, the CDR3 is TGTGCCAGCTCACGGACAGGGGGCTTCAGTCATGACAATGAGCAGTTCTTC.